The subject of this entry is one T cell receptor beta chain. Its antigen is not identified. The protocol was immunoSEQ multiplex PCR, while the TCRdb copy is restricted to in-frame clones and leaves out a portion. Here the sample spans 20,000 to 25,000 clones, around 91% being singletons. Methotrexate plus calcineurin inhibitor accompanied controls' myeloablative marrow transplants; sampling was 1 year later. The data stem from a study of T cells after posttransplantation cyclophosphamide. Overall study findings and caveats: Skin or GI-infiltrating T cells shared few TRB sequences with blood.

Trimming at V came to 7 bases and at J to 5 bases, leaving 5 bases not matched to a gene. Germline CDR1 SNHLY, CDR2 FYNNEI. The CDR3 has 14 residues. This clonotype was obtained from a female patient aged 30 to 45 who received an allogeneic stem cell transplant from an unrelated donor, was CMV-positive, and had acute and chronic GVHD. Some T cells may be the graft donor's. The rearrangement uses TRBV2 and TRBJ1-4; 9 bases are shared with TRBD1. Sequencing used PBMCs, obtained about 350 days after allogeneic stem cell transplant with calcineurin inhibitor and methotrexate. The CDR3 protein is CASTRDRVNEKLFF. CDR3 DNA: TGTGCCAGCACCCGGGACAGGGTGAATGAAAAACTGTTTTTT.